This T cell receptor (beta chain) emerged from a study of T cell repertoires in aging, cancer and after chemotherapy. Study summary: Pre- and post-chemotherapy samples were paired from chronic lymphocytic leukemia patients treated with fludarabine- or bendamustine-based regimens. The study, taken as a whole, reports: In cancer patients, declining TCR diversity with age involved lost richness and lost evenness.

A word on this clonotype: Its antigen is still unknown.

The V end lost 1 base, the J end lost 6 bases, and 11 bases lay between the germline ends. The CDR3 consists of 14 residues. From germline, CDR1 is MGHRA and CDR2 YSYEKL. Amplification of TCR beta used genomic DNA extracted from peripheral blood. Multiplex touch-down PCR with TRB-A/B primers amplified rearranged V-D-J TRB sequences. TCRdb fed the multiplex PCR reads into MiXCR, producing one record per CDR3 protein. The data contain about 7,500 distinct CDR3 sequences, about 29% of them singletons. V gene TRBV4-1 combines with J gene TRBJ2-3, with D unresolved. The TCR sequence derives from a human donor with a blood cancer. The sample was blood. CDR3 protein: CASSQATPKDTQYF. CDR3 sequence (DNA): TGCGCCAGCAGCCAAGCAACGCCTAAGGATACGCAGTATTTT.